This T cell receptor (beta chain) stems from a study of blood T cell repertoires in COVID-19. The overall study: The study drew acute and convalescent COVID-19 samples from the United States, Italy and Spain.

Per the germline V gene, CDR1 is SGDLS and CDR2 is YYNGEE. V was cut by 2 bases and J by 5 bases, with 5 bases left in between. The CDR3 totals 13 residues. As processed by the authors: Using reference gene primer amplification, nucleated cell counts were estimated. Generated by immunoSEQ multiplex PCR, the TCRdb table keeps only in-frame clones and is missing some. V, J and clone size are those of that table, while D and trimming were read from the DNA. The sample holds 250,000 or so clones; approximately 88% are singletons and the top ten take 2.5% to 3.5%. Recruits, aged about 18 to 95 years, lived in 24 US areas. People in the exposed group encountered a COVID-19 case within 2 weeks before entering the study.

The sequencing sample was made of PBMCs or T cells enriched from blood (not recorded which). The clonotype comes from a woman aged 40 to 50 who had been exposed to COVID-19. The chain couples TRBV9 to TRBJ1-6; D is uncertain. CDR3 sequence: CASSVAHNSPLHF. In DNA form, the CDR3 reads TGTGCCAGCAGCGTGGCCCATAATTCACCCCTCCACTTT.